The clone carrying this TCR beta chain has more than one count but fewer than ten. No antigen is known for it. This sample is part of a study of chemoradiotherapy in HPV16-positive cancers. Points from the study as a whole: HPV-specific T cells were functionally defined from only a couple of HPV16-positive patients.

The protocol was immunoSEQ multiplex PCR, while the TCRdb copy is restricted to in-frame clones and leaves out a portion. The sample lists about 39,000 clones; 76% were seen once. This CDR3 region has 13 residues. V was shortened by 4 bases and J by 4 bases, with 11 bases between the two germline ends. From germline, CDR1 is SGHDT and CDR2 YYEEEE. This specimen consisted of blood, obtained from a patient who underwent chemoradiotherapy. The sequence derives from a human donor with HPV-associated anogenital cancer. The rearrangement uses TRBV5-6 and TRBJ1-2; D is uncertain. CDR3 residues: CASSPGITYGYTF. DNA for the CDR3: TGTGCCAGCAGCCCTGGGATCACCTATGGCTACACCTTC. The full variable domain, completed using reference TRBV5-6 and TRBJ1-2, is DAGVTQSPTHLIKTRGQQVTLRCSPKSGHDTVSWYQQALGQGPQFIFQYYEEEERQRGNFPDRFSGHQFPNYSSELNVNALLLGDSALYLCASSPGITYGYTFGSGTRLTVV.